This TCR beta chain was obtained from a study of shared clonotypes between healthy human individuals. Whole-study results and caveats: Relative to memory subsets, naive subsets generally showed larger estimated richness. The study found lower generation probabilities in non-shared clonotypes than in those shared by all four donors.

A note on this clone: Its antigen is unidentified.

Every subset's genomic DNA went evenly onto several immunoSEQ plates. Profiled with immunoSEQ multiplex PCR; TCRdb holds only in-frame clones, not every one. The sample holds some 2.4 million clones, over 85% seen once. Input material: naive CD4+ T cells from PBMCs. Subset denoted: CD45RA+ positively selected. The sequence derives from a young man in good health. Some clones in this sample may be carry-over from other donors' samples.

The CDR3 reads CASSLLKDQETQYF. The CDR3 nucleotides are TGCGCCAGCAGCTTGCTCAAAGACCAAGAGACCCAGTACTTC. This chain uses TRBV5-1 with TRBJ2-5; no firm D call. In germline, CDR1 is SGHRS, CDR2 YFSETQ. V lost 1 base, J lost 0 bases, and 7 bases lay in between. The CDR3 is 14 amino acids.